Following are 7 T cell receptor beta chains from one sample sequenced in a study of early T cells in non-severe SARS-CoV-2 infection. TCRdb recomputed calls from the 5' RACE reads with MiXCR, one row per CDR3 protein. In the table there are some 36,000 distinct CDR3 sequences, 4.5% to 7.5% of which are singletons. Input material: whole blood. Receptor source: an adult who was a healthcare worker with PCR-confirmed SARS-CoV-2 infection or an uninfected control (not recorded which).

The sample holds many counts of this clonotype. J is TRBJ2-3 and V is TRBV5-5; TRBD2 matches 13 bases. The CDR3 is 18 amino acids. Germline V gene data show CDR1 as SGHKS and CDR2 as YYEKEE (reference sequence). With 5 bases clipped from V and 3 bases from J, the junction kept 12 bases outside the gene matches. CDR3 nucleotides: TGTGCCAGCAGGCTACTAGCGGGAGGGCCCAGAAGAACAGATACGCAGTATTTT. Protein sequence: CASRLLAGGPRRTDTQYF.

Many counts were recorded for this clonotype. The rearrangement uses TRBV28 and TRBJ2-7, with TRBD1 matching over 7 bases. The CDR3 runs 17 residues. J was trimmed by 0 bases and V by 5 bases; bases with no gene match: 13. Germline V gene lookup returns CDR1 MDHEN and CDR2 SYDVKM. CDR3 residues: CASSPQQGLPTSYEQYF. In DNA form, the CDR3 reads TGTGCCAGCAGTCCTCAACAGGGGCTACCGACCTCCTACGAGCAGTACTTC.

Many counts were recorded for this clonotype. V usage is TRBV5-6 and J usage is TRBJ1-6, with D possibly being TRBD1 (6 bases). Germline assignment: CDR1 SGHDT and CDR2 YYEEEE. The V end was cut by 0 bases, the J end by 9 bases, with 13 bases between. There are 15 residues in the CDR3. CDR3 protein: CASSLVQGLGSPLHF. The CDR3 DNA is TGTGCCAGCAGCTTGGTACAGGGACTCGGTTCACCCCTCCACTTT. The full variable domain, with the rest looked up from reference TRBV5-6 and TRBJ1-6, is DAGVTQSPTHLIKTRGQQVTLRCSPKSGHDTVSWYQQALGQGPQFIFQYYEEEERQRGNFPDRFSGHQFPNYSSELNVNALLLGDSALYLCASSLVQGLGSPLHFGNGTRLTVT.

This clonotype was seen a handful of times. J is TRBJ2-2 and V is TRBV3-1, with 13 bases fitting TRBD2. J gave up 6 bases and V 1 base, and 11 bases lay outside the gene matches. The CDR3 spans 19 residues. In germline, CDR1 is LGHDT, CDR2 YNNKEL (reference sequence). CDR3 nucleotide sequence: TGTGCCAGCAGCCAAGGGGGAGGACTAGCGGGAGTGTACCCCGGGGAGCTGTTTTTT. As protein: CASSQGGGLAGVYPGELFF.

Details on this clonotype: A much larger clone is a single base away; this may be a read error. The chain recombines TRBV7-2 with TRBJ2-7, with a possible D match to TRBD2 (6 bases). CDR1 is SGHTA, CDR2 FQGNSA, per germline. The CDR3 totals 13 residues. CDR3 sequence: CVSSFSGWDEQYF. In DNA form, the CDR3 reads TGTGTCAGCAGCTTTAGCGGATGGGACGAGCAGTACTTC. The whole variable domain, filled in from reference TRBV7-2 and TRBJ2-7, reads GAGVSQSPSNKVTEKGKDVELRCDPISGHTALYWYRQSLGQGLEFLIYFQGNSAPDKSGLPSDRFSAERTGGSVSTLTIQRTQQEDSAVYLCVSSFSGWDEQYFGPGTRLTVT.

This clonotype appeared many times. V gene TRBV7-9 combines with J gene TRBJ2-5, with 7 bases that match TRBD1. Germline values: CDR1 SEHNR, CDR2 FQNEAQ (reference sequence). The CDR3 is 15 residues long. V lost 1 base to trimming and J lost 2 bases; unmatched junction nucleotides: 4. This chain's CDR3 is CASSLGGQLQETQYF. Written as DNA, the CDR3 is TGTGCCAGCAGCTTAGGGGGACAGTTGCAAGAGACCCAGTACTTC.

Regarding this clonotype: With a much larger clone just one base away, this may be a read error. This chain's CDR3 is CASSLVAYNEQFF. Written as DNA, the CDR3 is TGTGCCAGCAGCTTAGTAGCCTACAATGAGCAGTTCTTC. The V and J genes are TRBV7-9 and TRBJ2-1; no clear D gene. V was pared by 1 base and J by 2 bases, with 3 bases between. The CDR3 length is 13 residues. Germline V gene sequence: CDR1 SEHNR, CDR2 FQNEAQ (reference sequence).